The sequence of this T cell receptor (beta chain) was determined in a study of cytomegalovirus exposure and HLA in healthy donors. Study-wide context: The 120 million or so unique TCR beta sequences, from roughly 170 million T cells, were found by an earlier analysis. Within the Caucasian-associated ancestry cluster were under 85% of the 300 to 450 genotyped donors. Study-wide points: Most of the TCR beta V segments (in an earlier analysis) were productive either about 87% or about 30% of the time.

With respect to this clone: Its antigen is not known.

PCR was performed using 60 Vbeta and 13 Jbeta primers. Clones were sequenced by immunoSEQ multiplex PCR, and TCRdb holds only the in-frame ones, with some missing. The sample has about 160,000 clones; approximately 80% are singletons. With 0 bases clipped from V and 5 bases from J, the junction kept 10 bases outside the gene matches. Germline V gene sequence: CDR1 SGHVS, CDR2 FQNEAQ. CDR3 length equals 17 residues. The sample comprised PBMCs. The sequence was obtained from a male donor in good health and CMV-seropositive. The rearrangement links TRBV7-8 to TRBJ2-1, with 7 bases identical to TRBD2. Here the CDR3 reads CASSLAILASTDNEQFF. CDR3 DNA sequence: TGTGCCAGCAGCTTAGCGATACTAGCGTCTACCGACAATGAGCAGTTCTTC. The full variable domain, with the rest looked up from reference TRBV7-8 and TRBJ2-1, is GAGVSQSPRYKVAKRGQDVALRCDPISGHVSLFWYQQALGQGPEFLTYFQNEAQLDKSGLPSDRFFAERPEGSVSTLKIQRTQQEDSAVYLCASSLAILASTDNEQFFGPGTRLTVL.